This TCR beta chain was retrieved from a study of T cell changes during pregnancy in multiple sclerosis. Here immunoSEQ multiplex PCR was the method, and the copy in TCRdb shows in-frame clones only, minus some. Among some 37,000 clones listed, 85% to 95% were seen once. The CDR3 spans 13 residues. CDR1 MNHNY and CDR2 SVGAGI come from the germline V gene (reference sequence). The V end was cut by 5 bases, the J end by 5 bases, with 10 bases between. This specimen was CD4+ T cells from peripheral blood mononuclear cells, taken after pregnancy. The TCR sequence derives from a female donor in good health, enrolled as a control in a pregnancy study. The V gene is TRBV6-6, the J gene TRBJ1-5, with D unclear. CDR3 sequence reads: CASSTDTYQPQHF. The CDR3 region has the DNA TGTGCCAGCAGTACAGACACCTATCAGCCCCAGCATTTT.